The 9 T cell receptor beta chains below all came from one sample that was sequenced in a study of beta chain features in type 1 diabetes. Every isolated RNA sample was fully reverse transcribed, so sequencing captured expressed TCRB transcripts. Data came from immunoSEQ multiplex PCR; TCRdb stores just in-frame clones and leaves some out. This table has around 340,000 clones, 8% appearing once. Sequenced sample: central memory CD4+ T cells from blood. These receptors all stem from a woman under 30 in good health.

This chain connects TRBV5-1 to TRBJ2-1; 11 nucleotides agree with TRBD1. The CDR3 sequence is 18 residues long. V lost 0 bases and J lost 5; bases outside the gene matches: 10. In germline, CDR1 is SGHRS, CDR2 YFSETQ. CDR3 protein: CASSLGTGTGGNDNEQFF. As DNA, the CDR3 is TGCGCCAGCAGCTTGGGGACCGGGACAGGGGGTAATGACAATGAGCAGTTCTTC.

The chain recombines TRBV6-1 with TRBJ1-4; D is unclear. V shed 6 bases and J shed 4 bases, with 12 bases lying between them. The germline V gene has CDR1 MNHNS and CDR2 SASEGT. The CDR3 is 14 residues long. CDR3 DNA sequence: TGTGCCAGCAGACGCTCCGGGGATAATGAAAAACTGTTTTTT. As protein: CASRRSGDNEKLFF.

The chain is built from TRBV20-1 and TRBJ2-7; weak D call: TRBD2 (5 bases). The V end lost 2 bases, the J end lost 4 bases, and 6 bases lay between the germline ends. This CDR3 is built from 11 residues. Germline lookup yields CDR1 DFQATT and CDR2 SNEGSKA (reference sequence). The CDR3 spells CSARREYEQYF. Written as DNA, the CDR3 is TGCAGTGCTAGACGGGAATACGAGCAGTACTTC.

The chain links TRBV9 to TRBJ2-5; D remains ambiguous. The J call may be mistaken, given a closer DNA end match to TRBJ2-7. The CDR3 runs to 14 residues. Germline V lookup: CDR1 SGDLS, CDR2 YYNGEE. The CDR3 DNA sequence: TGTGCCAGCAGCGGAACGGGTTCCGCCTACGAGCAGTACTTC. This codes for CASSGTGSAYEQYF.

The chain combines TRBV15 with TRBJ1-2; TRBD1 might be the D (6 bases). Trimming shortened V by 5 bases and J by 8 bases, and 21 bases separated the two germline ends. This CDR3 has 15 residues. CDR1 is LNHNV and CDR2 is YYDKDF in the germline V gene (reference sequence). The CDR3 here is CATSARRGVLWGYTF. The CDR3 DNA follows: TGTGCCACCAGCGCACGTAGGGGGGTCCTCTGGGGCTACACCTTC.

This clone was detected a few times. CDR3 loop: CASSLRGRLAGLGTDTQYF. The CDR3 coding sequence is TGTGCCAGCAGCTTAAGGGGGAGACTAGCGGGGCTGGGGACAGATACGCAGTATTTT. This chain uses TRBV7-2 with TRBJ2-3; TRBD2 matches at 11 bases. Germline V CDR1 and CDR2: SGHTA, FQGNSA. The CDR3 covers 19 residues. The V segment lost 2 bases and the J segment 3 bases; nucleotides outside the gene matches: 13. The full variable domain, completed using reference TRBV7-2 and TRBJ2-3, is GAGVSQSPSNKVTEKGKDVELRCDPISGHTALYWYRQSLGQGLEFLIYFQGNSAPDKSGLPSDRFSAERTGGSVSTLTIQRTQQEDSAVYLCASSLRGRLAGLGTDTQYFGPGTRLTVL.

The CDR3 loop is CASSASGLGYTF. In DNA form, the CDR3 reads TGTGCCAGCAGCGCCTCGGGGCTGGGCTACACCTTC. The chain links TRBV9 to TRBJ1-2; perhaps TRBD1 as D (5 bases). Trimming pared 3 bases from V and 8 bases from J, leaving 11 bases between. The CDR3 extends over 12 amino acids. From germline, CDR1 is SGDLS and CDR2 YYNGEE.

The table lists this clone with a few counts. The CDR3 sequence: CASSSLAGIQETQYF. As DNA, the CDR3 is TGTGCCAGCTCATCGCTAGCGGGGATCCAAGAGACCCAGTACTTC. V is TRBV18 and J is TRBJ2-5; 9 positions agree with TRBD2. The germline gives CDR1 KGHSH, CDR2 LQKENI. The CDR3 spans 15 residues. Trimming cost V 5 bases and J 1 base; bases outside gene matches: 5.

V usage is TRBV6-6 and J usage is TRBJ2-7; D not certain. This CDR3 has 13 amino acids. CDR1 is MNHNY and CDR2 is SVGAGI in the germline V gene (reference sequence). Trimming cost V 5 bases and J 1 base, with 9 bases left between them. In DNA form, the CDR3 reads TGTGCCAGCAGTGGCCAAGAATCCTACGAGCAGTACTTC. Translated: CASSGQESYEQYF.